These 8 T cell receptor beta chains were all obtained from the same sample, sequenced in a study of chemoradiotherapy in HPV16-positive cancers. The table came from immunoSEQ multiplex PCR; TCRdb's copy has only in-frame clones and leaves some out. The sample carries roughly 11,000 clones, approximately 93% recorded once. The specimen comprised blood, sampled from a patient who underwent chemoradiotherapy. All receptors derive from a human donor with HPV-associated anogenital cancer.

The gene calls are TRBV5-1 and TRBJ1-1; 8 bases align to TRBD1. This CDR3 has 15 residues. The germline gives CDR1 SGHRS, CDR2 YFSETQ. V trimming: 7 bases; J trimming: 5 bases; junction bases outside the gene matches: 13. For the CDR3, the DNA is TGCGCCAGCTCTGAGATCCAGGGGGCCGGGACTGAAGCTTTCTTT. The encoded protein is CASSEIQGAGTEAFF.

The V gene is TRBV9, the J gene TRBJ2-2; D unresolved. V lost 0 bases and J 3 bases, leaving 12 bases between the germline ends. The CDR3 covers 16 residues. Germline V gives CDR1 SGDLS, CDR2 YYNGEE. In DNA, the CDR3 is TGTGCCAGCAGCGTAGATGGCGGCAGTGACACCGGGGAGCTGTTTTTT. It is translated as CASSVDGGSDTGELFF.

The V gene is TRBV16, the J gene TRBJ2-4; D is unresolved. The CDR3 spans 16 residues. Germline-derived CDR1 and CDR2 are KGHSY and FQNENV. Trimming removed 3 bases at V and 1 base at J, with 13 bases between. The CDR3 DNA reads TGTGCCAGCAGCCATCCTTTGGGTCTGGCCAAAAACATTCAGTACTTC. It specifies CASSHPLGLAKNIQYF. Full variable domain (rest looked up from reference TRBV16 and TRBJ2-4): GEEVAQTPKHLVRGEGQKAKLYCAPIKGHSYVFWYQQVLKNEFKFLISFQNENVFDETGMPKERFSAKCLPNSPCSLEIQATKLEDSAVYFCASSHPLGLAKNIQYFGAGTRLSVL.

This clone came up a few times. The V call is TRBV30, the J call TRBJ2-3, with D perhaps TRBD1 (5 bases). This CDR3 has 12 amino acids. In germline, CDR1 is GTSNPN, CDR2 SVGIG (reference sequence). Trimming cost V 2 bases and J 4 bases, with 7 bases left between them. The CDR3 DNA reads as TGTGCCTGGAGTAGGGGCCCAGATACGCAGTATTTT. Residues: CAWSRGPDTQYF. Full variable domain (outside the CDR3, taken from reference TRBV30 and TRBJ2-3): SQTIHQWPATLVQPVGSPLSLECTVEGTSNPNLYWYRQAAGRGLQLLFYSVGIGQISSEVPQNLSASRPQDRQFILSSKKLLLSDSGFYLCAWSRGPDTQYFGPGTRLTVL.

The chain is built from TRBV28 and TRBJ2-2; D may match TRBD1 or TRBD2 (5 bases each). Looked up from germline, CDR1 is MDHEN and CDR2 is SYDVKM. This CDR3 is built from 19 residues. V was pared by 3 bases and J by 3 bases, with 23 bases between. CDR3 in amino acids: CASSLGRRGQRVYTGELFF. The CDR3 nucleotides read TGTGCCAGCAGTTTGGGACGTCGGGGCCAACGGGTGTACACCGGGGAGCTGTTTTTT. Supplemented by reference TRBV28 and TRBJ2-2, the full variable domain reads DVKVTQSSRYLVKRTGEKVFLECVQDMDHENMFWYRQDPGLGLRLIYFSYDVKMKEKGDIPEGYSVSREKKERFSLILESASTNQTSMYLCASSLGRRGQRVYTGELFFGEGSRLTVL.

In this sample, this clone turned up once. The CDR3 sequence is CASSSRTSGGSTDTQYF. The CDR3 DNA is TGTGCCAGCAGCTCCCGGACTAGCGGGGGTAGTACAGATACGCAGTATTTT. This rearrangement joins TRBV7-8 to TRBJ2-3, with 13 bases that match TRBD2. J lost 3 bases, V lost 4 bases, and 7 bases had no gene match. The CDR3 extends over 17 amino acids. Germline-derived CDR1 and CDR2 are SGHVS and FQNEAQ.

V gene TRBV10-2 combines with J gene TRBJ2-1; 9 bases fit TRBD2. Germline lookup yields CDR1 WSHSY and CDR2 SAAADI. V lost 7 bases, J lost 3 bases, and 4 bases stayed unmatched. The CDR3 covers 14 residues. In DNA, the CDR3 is TGCGCCAGCAAGAGAGCGGGGGGCTACAATGAGCAGTTCTTC. Protein sequence: CASKRAGGYNEQFF.

A single count supports this clone. The rearrangement links TRBV5-5 to TRBJ2-5; D is tentatively TRBD1 or TRBD2 (5 bases each). Germline CDR1 and CDR2: SGHKS and YYEKEE (reference sequence). V was shortened by 0 bases and J by 3 bases, with 12 bases between the two germline ends. The CDR3 consists of 15 residues. DNA for the CDR3: TGTGCCAGCAGCTTGGCAATTAGAGGGGAAGAGACCCAGTACTTC. Residues: CASSLAIRGEETQYF.